This T cell receptor beta chain was retrieved from a study of T cells in Graves' hyperthyroidism and ophthalmopathy. Study outcomes and limitations: For ophthalmopathy, model prediction preceded onset by a median 6.5 months. A model of 13 V-J features distinguished ophthalmopathy from stable hyperthyroidism.

In its sample, this clonotype was seen a few times. Its target is unknown. Looked up from germline, CDR1 is MNHNS and CDR2 is SASEGT. The CDR3 covers 14 residues. After removal of 6 bases from V and 6 bases from J, the junction contained 7 bases not matched to a gene. Researchers took RNA transcripts and amplified the TCR beta CDR3 regions from them. Carried out on the TCR CDR3, a first-round RT-PCR used the HTBI primer set. TCRdb re-derived calls from the multiplex PCR reads in MiXCR, one entry per CDR3 protein. This sample has approximately 690,000 distinct CDR3 sequences; around 13% occur once, and the top ten carry under 15%. Disease lasting under 3 months, a NOSPECS grade of at least 4, and a Clinical Activity Score of at least 3 were features of the ophthalmopathy patients. Diagnoses used clinical symptoms, serum thyroxine and TRAb, thyroid ultrasound and orbital computed tomography.

The sequenced sample was blood. The sequence was collected from a woman aged 45 to 65 with Graves' ophthalmopathy. This sequence joins TRBV6-1 and TRBJ2-5; 10 nucleotides match TRBD1. As DNA, the CDR3 is TGTGCCAGCAGCGGGGACAGGGGACTGAAGACCCAGTACTTC. Residues: CASSGDRGLKTQYF.